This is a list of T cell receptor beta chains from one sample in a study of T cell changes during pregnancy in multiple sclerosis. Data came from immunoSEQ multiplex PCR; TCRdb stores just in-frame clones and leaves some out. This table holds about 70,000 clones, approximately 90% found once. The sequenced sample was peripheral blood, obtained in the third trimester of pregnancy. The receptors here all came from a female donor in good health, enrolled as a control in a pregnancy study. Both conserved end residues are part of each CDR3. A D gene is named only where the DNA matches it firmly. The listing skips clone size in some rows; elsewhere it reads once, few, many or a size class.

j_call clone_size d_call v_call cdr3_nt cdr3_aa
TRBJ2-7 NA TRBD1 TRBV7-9 TGTGCCGTGCGCCGGGACAGGGATGAGCAGTACTTC CAVRRDRDEQYF
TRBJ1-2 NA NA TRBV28 TGTGCCAGCAGTTACGAGGGAGGGAACTATGGCTACACCTTC CASSYEGGNYGYTF
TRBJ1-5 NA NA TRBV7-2 TGTGCCAGCAGCCCCGGGGGGGGGCAGCCCCAGCATTTT CASSPGGGQPQHF
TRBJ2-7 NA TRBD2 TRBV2 TGTGCCAGCAGTGTCCGGGGGGGCGAGCAGTACTTC CASSVRGGEQYF
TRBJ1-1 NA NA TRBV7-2 TGTGCCAGCAGCTTTCACAGGGCCTGGACTGAAGCTTTCTTT CASSFHRAWTEAFF
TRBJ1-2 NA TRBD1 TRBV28 TGTGCCAGCGGGACAGGGGGCGCTCCTAACTATGGCTACACCTTC CASGTGGAPNYGYTF
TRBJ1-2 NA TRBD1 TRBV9 TGTGCCAGCAGCGCCCGGGACAGGGGGTACTATGGCTACACCTTC CASSARDRGYYGYTF
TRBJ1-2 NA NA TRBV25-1 TGTGCCAGCAGTGAAGTAACAGCCCTTGGGGGCTACACCTTC CASSEVTALGGYTF
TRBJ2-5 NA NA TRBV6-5 TGTGCCAGCAGGCTCCCCGGAGAGACCCAGTACTTC CASRLPGETQYF
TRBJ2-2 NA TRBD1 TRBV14 TGTGCCAGCAGCCGCGATACAGGGGTTCGCACCGGGGAGCTGTTTTTT CASSRDTGVRTGELFF
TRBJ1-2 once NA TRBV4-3 TGCGCCAGCAGCCAAGGGAGAATCGGCGAAAGCTATGGCTACACCTTC CASSQGRIGESYGYTF
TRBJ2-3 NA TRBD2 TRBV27 TGTGCCAGCAGTCTCGTACTAGCGGGGGGGCTTGGCACGCAGTATTTT CASSLVLAGGLGTQYF
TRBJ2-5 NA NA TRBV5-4 TGTGCCAGCAGCTCCGGACTGGAAGAGACCCAGTACTTC CASSSGLEETQYF
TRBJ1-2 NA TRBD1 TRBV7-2 TGTGCCAGCAGCTTAGTGGAGGGGGCGCTTCGTGGCTACACCTTC CASSLVEGALRGYTF
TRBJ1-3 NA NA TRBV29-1 TGCAGCGTTGTTGGCCCAGCGGGGTATTTT CSVVGPAGYF
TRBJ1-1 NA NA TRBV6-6 TGTGCCAGCAGTCGGGTTAACACTGAAGCTTTCTTT CASSRVNTEAFF
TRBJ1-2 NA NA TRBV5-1 TGCGCCAGCAGCGCCCTGGCAGGGAAAGGCTACACCTTC CASSALAGKGYTF
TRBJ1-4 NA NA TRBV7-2 TGTGCCAGCAGACCGGACAGCTCAGGTGAAAAACTGTTTTTT CASRPDSSGEKLFF
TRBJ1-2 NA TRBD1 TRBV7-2 TGTGCCAGCAGCTCGGACAGGGGGGACTATGGCTACACCTTC CASSSDRGDYGYTF
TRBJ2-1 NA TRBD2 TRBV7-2 TGTGCCAGCGCCCGGACTAGCGGGGGTTCCTACAATGAGCAGTTCTTC CASARTSGGSYNEQFF
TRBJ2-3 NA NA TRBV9 TGTGCCAGCAGCCCATTGACAGGTCGGGGTACAGATACGCAGTATTTT CASSPLTGRGTDTQYF
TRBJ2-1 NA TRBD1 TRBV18 TGTGCCAGCTCACAAACAGGGGGGATTAATGAGCAGTTCTTC CASSQTGGINEQFF
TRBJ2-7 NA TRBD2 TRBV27 TGTGCCAGCAGTTTACGGTCTCCCCTAGCGGGGGCCTACGAGCAGTACTTC CASSLRSPLAGAYEQYF
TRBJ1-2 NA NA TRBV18 TGTGCCAGCTCGCCCACGGGAGGAGGCTATGGCTACACCTTC CASSPTGGGYGYTF
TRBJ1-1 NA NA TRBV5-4 TGTGCCAGCAGGGAGGGGTTTAGGACTGAAGCTTTCTTT CASREGFRTEAFF
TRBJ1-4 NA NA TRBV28 TGTGCCAGCACCCCCTCGGGAGAAAAACTGTTTTTT CASTPSGEKLFF
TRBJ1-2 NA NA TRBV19 TGTGCCAGTAGTATTCGAAGTTGGAGTTCTAACTATGGCTACACCTTC CASSIRSWSSNYGYTF
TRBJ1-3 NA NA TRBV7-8 TGTGCCAGCAGCTTAAGAGGGCAGTCAGGAAACACCATATATTTT CASSLRGQSGNTIYF
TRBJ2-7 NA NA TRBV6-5 TGTGCCAGCACCCTCCTTTACGAGCAGTACTTC CASTLLYEQYF
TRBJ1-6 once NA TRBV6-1 TGTGCCAGCAGTGCTGCTACCGGGACATCCCAGGGCCTCCACTTT CASSAATGTSQGLHF
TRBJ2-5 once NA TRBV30 TGTGCCTGGAGTCCCTCCCAGGAGACCCAGTACTTC CAWSPSQETQYF
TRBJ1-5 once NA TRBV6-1 TGTGCCAGCAGTGATCAGGGGAACAATCAGCCCCAGCATTTT CASSDQGNNQPQHF
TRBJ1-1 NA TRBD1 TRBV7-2 TGTGCCAGCAGCCGGGACAGGGGGAACACTGAAGCTTTCTTT CASSRDRGNTEAFF
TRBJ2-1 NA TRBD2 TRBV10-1 TGCGCCAGCATTATTCCGGGACTAGCAAGTGAGCAGTTCTTC CASIIPGLASEQFF